The clone carrying this TCR beta chain was detected only a few times. Antigen specificity is unknown. This sample was included in a study of cytomegalovirus exposure and HLA in healthy donors. The PCR made use of 60 Vbeta and 13 Jbeta primers. Profiled with immunoSEQ multiplex PCR; TCRdb holds only in-frame clones, not every one. The top ten hold over 6.5% of the sample, which has some 200,000 clones, about 12% seen once. Germline lookup yields CDR1 MNHEY and CDR2 SMNVEV (reference sequence). V lost 7 bases to trimming and J lost 4 bases; unmatched junction nucleotides: 8. The CDR3 runs to 15 residues. Study conclusions and caveats: Later on, an analysis found that several of the most significant clusters appeared to be linked to common viral pathogens, which included parvovirus B19.

The sequence was collected from a middle-aged man in good health and CMV-seropositive. The rearrangement links TRBV27 to TRBJ1-5; 9 nucleotides agree with TRBD1. The material sequenced was PBMCs. In DNA, the CDR3 is TGTGCCAGCAAGACTGGACAGGGGTTGAATCAGCCCCAGCATTTT. This encodes CASKTGQGLNQPQHF.